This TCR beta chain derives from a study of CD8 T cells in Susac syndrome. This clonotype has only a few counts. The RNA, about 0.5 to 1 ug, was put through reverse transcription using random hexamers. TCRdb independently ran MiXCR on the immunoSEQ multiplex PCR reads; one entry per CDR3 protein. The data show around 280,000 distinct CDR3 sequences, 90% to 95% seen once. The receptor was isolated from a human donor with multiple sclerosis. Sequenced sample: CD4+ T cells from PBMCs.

In DNA form, the CDR3 reads TGTGCCAGCAAGGAGGTCAGGAGCTCCTACAATGAGCAGTTCTTC. Protein product: CASKEVRSSYNEQFF. The chain couples TRBV2 to TRBJ2-1, with a possible D match to TRBD2 (5 bases). The V gene's germline CDR1 is SNHLY and CDR2 FYNNEI. Trimming shortened V by 7 bases and J by 0 bases, and 13 bases separated the two germline ends. The CDR3 totals 15 residues.